This T cell receptor beta chain was sequenced in a study of T cells in Graves' hyperthyroidism and ophthalmopathy. The study based diagnoses on clinical symptoms, serum thyroxine and TRAb, thyroid ultrasound and orbital computed tomography. Amplification yielded TCR beta CDR3 regions, with RNA transcripts as the source. First-round RT-PCR with HTBI primers amplified the TCR CDR3 region. MiXCR, applied by TCRdb to the multiplex PCR reads, yields one record per CDR3 protein. The sample carries some 370,000 distinct CDR3 sequences, about a sixth recorded once. The CDR3 has 16 residues. Trimming cost V 1 base and J 1 base, with 13 bases left between them. Germline-derived CDR1 and CDR2 are SGHNT and YENEEA.

This TCR was recovered from a woman under 40 with Graves' hyperthyroidism that later progressed to Graves' ophthalmopathy. The chain has TRBV11-3 and TRBJ1-1; D is undetermined. Sequenced: blood. The CDR3 reads CASSLAGEGWNTEAFF. CDR3 in DNA: TGTGCCAGCAGCTTAGCGGGTGAGGGATGGAACACTGAAGCTTTCTTT.